A selection of T cell receptor beta chains follows, all from one sample in a study of blood T cell repertoires in COVID-19. Assay: immunoSEQ multiplex PCR; the TCRdb copy retains only in-frame clones and omits some. Found here are approximately 250,000 clones, 85% to 90% of them singletons; the top ten hold 4.1%. The material sequenced was PBMCs or T cells enriched from blood (not recorded which). These receptors originate from a woman in her 30s with acute COVID-19. Both conserved end residues are part of each CDR3. A D gene is named only where the DNA matches it firmly. Clone size is given for some rows only: seen once, a few or many times, or a class if the clone is expanded.

j_gene	v_gene	abundance	len	d_gene	CDR3nt	CDR3aa
TRBJ2-1	TRBV5-1	once	18	TRBD2	TGCGCCAGCAGCCTGCGGACTAGCGGGATGAGCTCCTACAATGAGCAGTTCTTC	CASSLRTSGMSSYNEQFF
TRBJ2-6	TRBV19	.	15	.	TGTGCCAGTAGTATGCCGGGGGCTGGGGCCAACGTCCTGACTTTC	CASSMPGAGANVLTF
TRBJ1-5	TRBV4-1	.	17	TRBD1	TGCGCCAGCAGCCAAGACCCGGACAGGGGAAGCAATCAGCCCCAGCATTTT	CASSQDPDRGSNQPQHF
TRBJ2-1	TRBV5-1	once	15	.	TGCGCCAGCAGCGCCCATGTGAGCTCCTACAATGAGCAGTTCTTC	CASSAHVSSYNEQFF
TRBJ2-1	TRBV28	once	14	TRBD1	TGTGCCAGCAGACGACAGGGGGTCTACAATGAGCAGTTCTTC	CASRRQGVYNEQFF
TRBJ2-7	TRBV19	.	15	TRBD1	TGTGCCAGTAGTACCCGGACAGGGTCCCCCTACGAGCAGTACTTC	CASSTRTGSPYEQYF
TRBJ2-1	TRBV27	.	14	TRBD2	TGTGCCAGCAGTTTGGTGGGGGGGTACAATGAGCAGTTCTTC	CASSLVGGYNEQFF
TRBJ1-5	TRBV14	.	16	.	TGTGCCAGCAGCCAAGATTGGAGGGGGGGAAATCAGCCCCAGCATTTT	CASSQDWRGGNQPQHF
TRBJ1-1	TRBV28	few	12	.	TGTGCCAGCCAGGCTCTTTCCACTGAAGCTTTCTTT	CASQALSTEAFF
TRBJ1-6	TRBV5-8	.	17	.	TGTGCCAGCAGCTCTGGGTCCGAGACAGCTCCTAATTCACCCCTCCACTTT	CASSSGSETAPNSPLHF
TRBJ1-2	TRBV7-9	.	15	TRBD1	TGTGCCAGCAGCCTCGGCGCAGGGGGCGTTTATGGCTACACCTTC	CASSLGAGGVYGYTF
TRBJ1-5	TRBV7-9	.	15	.	TGTGCCAGCAGCTCGGGACTGTATAGCAATCAGCCCCAGCATTTT	CASSSGLYSNQPQHF
TRBJ2-5	TRBV28	.	14	TRBD1	TGTGCCAGCAGTCACAGACAGGGAAGAGAGACCCAGTACTTC	CASSHRQGRETQYF
TRBJ2-7	TRBV19	.	14	.	TGTGCCAGTAGTAGAAGTTTCAGCTCCTACGAGCAGTACTTC	CASSRSFSSYEQYF
TRBJ1-4	TRBV27	once	15	TRBD1	TGTGCCAGCAAGGACAGGGGGACATCTAATGAAAAACTGTTTTTT	CASKDRGTSNEKLFF
TRBJ1-5	TRBV6-5	.	14	TRBD1	TGTGCCAGCAGTTCACGGACAGGGAATCAGCCCCAGCATTTT	CASSSRTGNQPQHF
TRBJ2-3	TRBV7-6	.	15	.	TGTGCCAGCAGCTTAGCGGACAGTCCCACAGATACGCAGTATTTT	CASSLADSPTDTQYF
TRBJ2-1	TRBV6-2/TRBV6-3	.	17	TRBD2	TGTGCCAGCAGTTCCCGACCGGCGGGAGGGCCCTACAATGAGCAGTTCTTC	CASSSRPAGGPYNEQFF
TRBJ2-7	TRBV7-9	.	15	TRBD1	TGTGCCAGCAGCGGGGGACAGGGCCTATCCTACGAGCAGTACTTC	CASSGGQGLSYEQYF
TRBJ2-3	TRBV18	once	16	.	TGTGCCAGCTCACCACGCACCGGTGCTAGCACAGATACGCAGTATTTT	CASSPRTGASTDTQYF
TRBJ1-5	TRBV24-1	.	15	TRBD1	TGTGCCACCAGTGATGGACAGGGCACCAATCAGCCCCAGCATTTT	CATSDGQGTNQPQHF
TRBJ2-7	TRBV7-9	.	16	TRBD2	TGTGCCAGCAGCTTAGGGTCAGCGGGAGTTGCCTACGAGCAGTACTTC	CASSLGSAGVAYEQYF
TRBJ2-7	TRBV30	.	14	TRBD2	TGTGCCTGGAGTGTACTAGCGGATTCCTACGAGCAGTACTTC	CAWSVLADSYEQYF
TRBJ1-1	TRBV7-8	.	15	TRBD1	TGTGCCAGCAGCAAAGACAGGGGGCGGAACACTGAAGCTTTCTTT	CASSKDRGRNTEAFF
TRBJ2-7	TRBV3-1/TRBV3-2	.	13	.	TGTGCCAGCAGTCAACAGGGAACCTACGAGCAGTACTTC	CASSQQGTYEQYF
TRBJ2-1	TRBV11-3	.	15	TRBD1	TGTGCCAGCAGCTTACGCCGGGACAGGGATATTGAGCAGTTCTTC	CASSLRRDRDIEQFF
TRBJ2-1	TRBV13	.	16	TRBD2	TGTGCCAGCAGCTTAGGCCACGGGAGGGGTTTCAATGAGCAGTTCTTC	CASSLGHGRGFNEQFF
TRBJ2-2	TRBV24-1	.	18	TRBD2	TGTGCCACCAGTGATTTGAAGTATGCGGGAGGTCCGGCCGGGGAGCTGTTTTTT	CATSDLKYAGGPAGELFF
TRBJ2-2	TRBV4-1	once	18	TRBD2	TGCGCCAGCAGCCAAGAGTCGGGGCTAGCGGGAGGAACCGGGGAGCTGTTTTTT	CASSQESGLAGGTGELFF